This T cell receptor (beta chain) was sequenced during a study of blood T cell repertoires in COVID-19. On the study more broadly: Material from acute and convalescent COVID-19 was sourced from the United States, Italy and Spain.

Followed longitudinally, the Seattle patients had been enrolled during active infection. Study processing details: Using reference gene primer amplification, nucleated cell counts were estimated. Profiling relied on immunoSEQ multiplex PCR, and the TCRdb table lists in-frame clones only, not all of them. That table gives V, J and clone size, and the DNA gave D and trimming. This table holds 140,000 or so clones, 65% to 85% found once. Germline CDR1 WNHNN, CDR2 SYGVQD (reference sequence). This CDR3 spans 14 amino acids. The V end lost 8 bases, the J end lost 0 bases, and 13 bases lay between the germline ends.

The rearrangement uses TRBV10-1 and TRBJ1-1; possible D gene TRBD1, 6 bases. This receptor was obtained from a young man with COVID-19, enrolled during active disease. Sequencing input: peripheral blood. CDR3 coding DNA: TGCGCCAGCTCTCCGGACAGACTGAACACTGAAGCTTTCTTT. It codes for CASSPDRLNTEAFF.